These 6 T cell receptor beta chains share one sample of origin, sequenced in a study of T cell responses to AZD1222 COVID-19 vaccine. Only in-frame clones appear in the TCRdb table, and some are missing; sequencing was by immunoSEQ multiplex PCR. This sample carries about 110,000 clones, about 94% of them seen once, and the ten largest clones take about 3.1%. Sequenced here: peripheral blood, sampled 28 days after the second AZD1222 dose. These receptors were taken from an adult who received the AZD1222 COVID-19 vaccine.

The chain joins TRBV4-2 to TRBJ1-2, with D hard to call. The CDR3 has 15 amino acids. The germline V and J ends were trimmed by 0 bases and 5 bases, with 13 bases remaining between them. CDR1 is LGHNA, CDR2 YNFKEQ, per germline. DNA of the CDR3: TGTGCCAGCAGCCAAGACGGGAAGACCCCTTATGGCTACACCTTC. Its protein product is CASSQDGKTPYGYTF.

The rearrangement links TRBV6-5 to TRBJ2-6; D is unresolved. The V end was cut by 1 base, the J end by 2 bases, with 9 bases between. Germline CDR1 is MNHEY and CDR2 is SVGAGI. This CDR3 comprises 16 residues. CDR3 protein: CASSYWQSAGANVLTF. The CDR3 nucleotides read TGTGCCAGCAGTTACTGGCAGTCCGCTGGGGCCAACGTCCTGACTTTC.

The chain couples TRBV29-1 to TRBJ2-2, with D possibly matching TRBD2 (5 bases). Trimming shortened V by 6 bases and J by 4 bases, and 15 bases separated the two germline ends. CDR3 length: 14 amino acids. The germline gives CDR1 SQVTM, CDR2 ANQGSEA. The CDR3 nucleotides are TGCAGCGTGGACCTCATGGACTCCACCGGGGAGCTGTTTTTT. It translates to CSVDLMDSTGELFF.

V is TRBV2 and J is TRBJ2-7, with TRBD1 matching over 7 bases. The germline CDR1 and CDR2 sequences are SNHLY and FYNNEI. The CDR3 is 14 amino acids. V was pared by 3 bases and J by 3 bases, with 5 bases of the junction left unmatched. The CDR3 DNA sequence: TGTGCCAGCAGTGATAGACAGGGCCACTACGAGCAGTACTTC. Residues: CASSDRQGHYEQYF.

The rearrangement links TRBV6-5 to TRBJ1-6, with unresolved D. The CDR3 is made up of 15 amino acids. Germline V lookup: CDR1 MNHEY, CDR2 SVGAGI. V lost 4 bases, J lost 9 bases, and 16 bases lay in between. In nucleotides, the CDR3 is TGTGCCAGCAGTTGGACCGGGCCGCGGAGTTCACCCCTCCACTTT. Its protein product is CASSWTGPRSSPLHF.

The J gene is TRBJ1-5, the V gene TRBV6-1, with 9 bases lining up with TRBD1. The ends lost 4 bases at V and 1 base at J; junction bases unmatched: 17. The CDR3 consists of 20 residues. The germline gives CDR1 MNHNS, CDR2 SASEGT. The CDR3 DNA follows: TGTGCCAGCAGTGTGCGGGGGACGGGACAGGGTATGGTGAGCAATCAGCCCCAGCATTTT. This gives the protein CASSVRGTGQGMVSNQPQHF.